A single sample gave rise to the 31 T cell receptor beta chains below, sequenced in a study of cytomegalovirus exposure and HLA in healthy donors. Repertoires were generated with immunoSEQ multiplex PCR, while TCRdb's copy carries only in-frame clones and drops some. The data contain 260,000 or so clones, roughly 88% of them singletons. Sample: PBMCs. The receptors here all came from a woman younger than 30 in good health and CMV-seronegative.

This clone has only one observation. J is TRBJ2-1 and V is TRBV4-1; the D gene is possibly TRBD1 (6 bases). Deletions cut 2 bases from V and 5 bases from J, with 13 bases between. Per germline, CDR1 MGHRA and CDR2 YSYEKL. This CDR3 is built from 15 residues. CDR3 loop: CASSQSPTGNNEQFF. The CDR3 DNA sequence: TGCGCCAGCAGCCAAAGCCCGACAGGAAACAATGAGCAGTTCTTC.

The chain is built from TRBV5-4 and TRBJ1-2; D remains ambiguous. CDR1 is SGHNT and CDR2 is YYREEE in the germline V gene (reference sequence). The CDR3 sequence is 13 residues long. The V and J ends lost 0 bases and 5 bases respectively, with 8 bases between them. The CDR3 reads CASSLAADYGYTF. The CDR3, as DNA: TGTGCCAGCAGCTTGGCCGCAGATTATGGCTACACCTTC.

This clone was recorded only once. V is TRBV2 and J is TRBJ2-1; TRBD2 matches at 13 bases. V was pared by 5 bases and J by 6 bases, with 4 bases of the junction left unmatched. Germline loops: CDR1 SNHLY, CDR2 FYNNEI. The CDR3 sequence is 15 residues long. The CDR3 sequence is CASSKLAGGANEQFF. DNA of the CDR3: TGTGCCAGCAGTAAACTAGCGGGGGGGGCCAATGAGCAGTTCTTC.

The rearrangement joins TRBV7-9 to TRBJ2-3; 7 nucleotides align to TRBD2. Trimming at V came to 8 bases and at J to 0 bases, leaving 5 bases not matched to a gene. Germline V gives CDR1 SEHNR, CDR2 FQNEAQ (reference sequence). CDR3 size: 14 residues. In DNA, the CDR3 is TGTGCCAGCCCGATCGGGGGGAGCACAGATACGCAGTATTTT. It yields the protein CASPIGGSTDTQYF.

This sequence joins TRBV28 and TRBJ1-5, with no clear D. The CDR3 runs to 13 residues. CDR1 MDHEN and CDR2 SYDVKM come from the germline V gene. Trimming took off 9 bases at V and 3 bases at J, with 12 bases between the two ends. In nucleotides, the CDR3 is TGTGCCAGTGCCGACACCTACAATCAGCCCCAGCATTTT. Translation gives CASADTYNQPQHF.

V is TRBV7-2 and J is TRBJ2-5, with D maybe TRBD2 (6 bases). CDR1 and CDR2 from the germline V gene are SGHTA and FQGNSA. There are 13 residues in the CDR3. Deletions cut 11 bases from V and 5 bases from J, with 18 bases between. CDR3 amino acids: CASGGAGWETQYF. CDR3 DNA sequence: TGTGCCTCCGGAGGGGCGGGATGGGAGACCCAGTACTTC.

This rearrangement joins TRBV27 to TRBJ1-6; D call uncertain. Between the trimmed V and J ends, which lost 8 bases and 8 bases, there was a span of 19 bases. CDR3 size: 15 residues. Germline CDR1 reads MNHEY; CDR2 reads SMNVEV (reference sequence). This CDR3 is CASSARGRVYSPLHF. The CDR3 DNA follows: TGTGCCAGCTCAGCCAGAGGGCGAGTTTATTCACCCCTCCACTTT.

The chain carries TRBV6-1 and TRBJ2-4, with D possibly being TRBD1 (5 bases). V was cut by 7 bases and J by 1 base, with 14 bases left in between. The CDR3 length is 15 residues. The germline V gene encodes CDR1 MNHNS and CDR2 SASEGT. The CDR3 loop reads CASNVGRLAKNIQYF. The DNA of the CDR3 is TGTGCCAGCAACGTGGGGCGCTTGGCCAAAAACATTCAGTACTTC.

Only a few counts were recorded for this clone. The rearrangement joins TRBV5-1 to TRBJ2-7, with 7 bases lining up with TRBD2. CDR1 and CDR2 from the germline V gene are SGHRS and YFSETQ. The CDR3 spans 15 residues. Losses at the gene ends were 0 bases for V and 5 bases for J; bases not matched to a gene: 8. The CDR3 reads CASSLARMGGDEQYF. The CDR3 bases are TGCGCCAGCAGCTTGGCCCGGATGGGAGGGGACGAGCAGTACTTC.

The gene calls are TRBV7-9 and TRBJ2-7; 7 bases are shared with TRBD2. This CDR3 is 17 amino acids long. CDR1 SEHNR and CDR2 FQNEAQ come from the germline V gene (reference sequence). J was trimmed by 3 bases and V by 6 bases; bases with no gene match: 17. CDR3 sequence (DNA): TGTGCCAGCAGTTCAGCGGGTGGGCTAGCGGAGATCTACGAGCAGTACTTC. Translating gives CASSSAGGLAEIYEQYF.

V and J are TRBV4-3 and TRBJ2-7, with D unclear. V was shortened by 0 bases and J by 6 bases, with 9 bases between the two germline ends. The CDR3 consists of 13 residues. Germline V lookup: CDR1 LGHNA, CDR2 YSLEER. CDR3 in amino acids: CASSQDPASEQYF. CDR3 in DNA: TGCGCCAGCAGCCAAGACCCCGCCAGCGAGCAGTACTTC.

The rearrangement links TRBV18 to TRBJ2-7, with 10 bases aligning to TRBD1. This CDR3 contains 14 residues. V dropped 4 bases and J dropped 3; count of bases not matched to a gene: 3. From germline, CDR1 is KGHSH and CDR2 LQKENI. The CDR3 coding sequence is TGTGCCAGCTCACAGGACAGGGGGTACTACGAGCAGTACTTC. It specifies CASSQDRGYYEQYF.

This sequence joins TRBV27 and TRBJ1-4; D gene ambiguous. V was cut by 1 base and J by 6 bases, with 18 bases left in between. CDR3 length equals 17 residues. Germline CDR1 MNHEY, CDR2 SMNVEV (reference sequence). DNA for the CDR3: TGTGCCAGCAGTTTATATCGAGGGCCGGGAGTGGATGAAAAACTGTTTTTT. Translation gives CASSLYRGPGVDEKLFF.

The chain links TRBV5-1 to TRBJ2-1; D might be TRBD1 (9 bases). The length of the CDR3 is 18 residues. CDR1 is SGHRS and CDR2 is YFSETQ in the germline V gene. V shed 3 bases and J shed 6 bases, with 25 bases lying between them. This CDR3 reads CASSSGQGNSGKVNEQFF. CDR3 bases: TGCGCCAGCAGCTCCGGACAGGGGAATAGCGGGAAGGTCAATGAGCAGTTCTTC.

The chain couples TRBV29-1 to TRBJ2-1; 10 bases are a match to TRBD2. J was trimmed by 6 bases and V by 5 bases; bases with no gene match: 7. This CDR3 has 14 amino acids. Germline CDR1 and CDR2: SQVTM and ANQGSEA. CDR3 region: CSVWLAGASNEQFF. DNA of the CDR3: TGCAGCGTTTGGCTAGCGGGAGCTAGCAATGAGCAGTTCTTC.

This chain joins TRBV28 and TRBJ2-1; possible D gene TRBD2, 6 bases. The V and J ends lost 3 bases and 6 bases respectively, with 12 bases between them. Germline V CDR1 and CDR2: MDHEN, SYDVKM. The CDR3 runs 14 residues. The CDR3 loop reads CASSFVLGGNEQFF. The CDR3 nucleotides read TGTGCCAGCAGTTTCGTATTGGGGGGCAATGAGCAGTTCTTC.

The CDR3 nucleotides are TGTGCCAGCAGCTTTGGGGCCGGCCAGCCCCAGCATTTT. Its translation: CASSFGAGQPQHF. The chain recombines TRBV5-6 with TRBJ1-5; perhaps TRBD1 as D (5 bases). Germline values: CDR1 SGHDT, CDR2 YYEEEE. The CDR3 loop spans 13 amino acids. Trimming took off 2 bases at V and 7 bases at J, with 10 bases between the two ends.

The chain joins TRBV2 to TRBJ2-1, with TRBD1 matching over 8 bases. V shed 6 bases, J shed 5 bases, and the junction held 3 bases outside the gene matches. This CDR3 has 13 amino acids. CDR1 and CDR2 (germline): SNHLY, FYNNEI. CDR3 loop: CASSQTGDNEQFF. DNA of the CDR3: TGTGCCAGCAGCCAGACAGGGGACAATGAGCAGTTCTTC.

This clone was seen just once. The CDR3: CASRAGLGFYNEQFF. CDR3 sequence (DNA): TGTGCCAGCAGGGCAGGACTTGGTTTCTACAATGAGCAGTTCTTC. This chain uses TRBV27 with TRBJ2-1; perhaps TRBD2 as D (5 bases). The CDR3 is 15 amino acids. The V and J ends lost 6 bases and 3 bases respectively, with 15 bases between them. Germline V gives CDR1 MNHEY, CDR2 SMNVEV (reference sequence).

The chain couples TRBV7-3 to TRBJ2-1, with 11 nucleotides matching TRBD2. The CDR3 runs to 14 residues. In germline, CDR1 is SGHTA, CDR2 FQGTGA. The junction had 3 bases not matched to a gene; V was cut back by 5 bases and J by 6 bases. Written as DNA, the CDR3 is TGTGCCAGCAGCCTAGCGGGGGGCCTCAATGAGCAGTTCTTC. Amino acids: CASSLAGGLNEQFF.

The chain joins TRBV29-1 to TRBJ2-1; TRBD2 matches 12 bases. Germline V gives CDR1 SQVTM, CDR2 ANQGSEA. Trimming removed 3 bases from V and 5 bases from J; junction bases left unmatched: 5. The CDR3 consists of 15 residues. CDR3 sequence (DNA): TGCAGCGTTGAGCGTCGACTAGCGGGGGACAATGAGCAGTTCTTC. Its protein is CSVERRLAGDNEQFF.

This clone is a singleton in its sample. The rearrangement joins TRBV4-1 to TRBJ2-1; 12 nucleotides match TRBD2. Germline V gene lookup returns CDR1 MGHRA and CDR2 YSYEKL. This CDR3 comprises 15 residues. The ends lost 3 bases at V and 8 bases at J; junction bases unmatched: 5. CDR3 sequence reads: CASSHTSGRSYEQFF. DNA for the CDR3: TGCGCCAGCAGCCACACTAGCGGGAGGAGTTATGAGCAGTTCTTC.

This chain links TRBV5-1 with TRBJ2-1; TRBD2 matches at 10 bases. Germline loops: CDR1 SGHRS, CDR2 YFSETQ. Germline trimming cut 1 base from V and 8 bases from J; bases unmatched to any gene: 3. This CDR3 is 14 amino acids long. DNA of the CDR3: TGCGCCAGCAGCTTGACTAGCGGGAAACATGAGCAGTTCTTC. It translates to CASSLTSGKHEQFF.

The chain joins TRBV30 to TRBJ1-1, with TRBD1 as a possible D gene (5 bases). Trimming shortened V by 0 bases and J by 5 bases, and 13 bases separated the two germline ends. This CDR3 contains 14 residues. Germline V gene sequence: CDR1 GTSNPN, CDR2 SVGIG (reference sequence). Written as DNA, the CDR3 is TGTGCCTGGAGTGTGGGGAGGGGAATAACTGAAGCTTTCTTT. This translates into CAWSVGRGITEAFF.

This sequence joins TRBV29-1 and TRBJ1-1; unclear D gene. The CDR3 is 11 residues long. V lost 4 bases and J lost 6, with 9 bases in between. Germline-derived CDR1 and CDR2 are SQVTM and ANQGSEA. CDR3 loop: CSVVGGAEAFF. For the CDR3, the DNA is TGCAGCGTTGTCGGAGGCGCTGAAGCTTTCTTT.

The chain couples TRBV27 to TRBJ2-3; D possibly corresponds to TRBD1 (6 bases). Trimming cost V 8 bases and J 2 bases, with 14 bases left between them. The CDR3 is 14 amino acids. Germline CDR1 is MNHEY and CDR2 is SMNVEV (reference sequence). This CDR3 is CASAQGRSTDTQYF. The CDR3 nucleotides are TGTGCCAGCGCCCAGGGGAGATCCACAGATACGCAGTATTTT.

This sequence joins TRBV19 and TRBJ1-2; the match to TRBD1 covers 7 bases. The CDR3 loop spans 15 amino acids. The V gene's germline CDR1 is LNHDA and CDR2 SQIVND (reference sequence). Trimming took 4 bases from V and 6 from J; bases not matched to a gene: 11. The CDR3 here is CASSRGLTRGHGYTF. The CDR3 DNA sequence: TGTGCCAGTAGTAGAGGACTCACAAGGGGGCATGGCTACACCTTC. Drawing the rest from reference TRBV19 and TRBJ1-2, the complete variable domain is DGGITQSPKYLFRKEGQNVTLSCEQNLNHDAMYWYRQDPGQGLRLIYYSQIVNDFQKGDIAEGYSVSREKKESFPLTVTSAQKNPTAFYLCASSRGLTRGHGYTFGSGTRLTVV.

The chain has TRBV5-6 and TRBJ2-7; possible D gene TRBD2, 7 bases. The CDR3 extends over 15 amino acids. Germline V CDR1 and CDR2: SGHDT, YYEEEE. V lost 3 bases to trimming and J lost 2 bases, with 15 bases between them. CDR3 in amino acids: CASSSGRTVPYEQYF. CDR3 nucleotides: TGTGCCAGCAGCTCCGGGAGGACAGTACCCTACGAGCAGTACTTC.

The CDR3, as DNA: TGTGCCAGCAGCCCCGAAGTTGGAATTAGCGGGAGGTCAGATACGCAGTATTTT. Translating gives CASSPEVGISGRSDTQYF. This chain links TRBV9 with TRBJ2-3, with TRBD2 identical over 10 bases. Germline assignment: CDR1 SGDLS and CDR2 YYNGEE. Trimming took 4 bases from V and 4 from J; bases not matched to a gene: 15. The CDR3 length is 18 residues.

This chain links TRBV2 with TRBJ2-1; perhaps TRBD2 as D (6 bases). Trimming removed 7 bases from V and 3 bases from J, with 19 bases in between. CDR3 length: 16 amino acids. Per germline, CDR1 SNHLY and CDR2 FYNNEI. CDR3 region: CASTLEAGIYYNEQFF. CDR3 coding DNA: TGTGCCAGCACCCTTGAAGCGGGCATCTACTACAATGAGCAGTTCTTC.

The chain is built from TRBV18 and TRBJ2-1; 9 bases line up with TRBD2. The ends lost 0 bases at V and 0 bases at J; junction bases unmatched: 9. The CDR3 spans 19 residues. Germline lookup yields CDR1 KGHSH and CDR2 LQKENI. The CDR3 region is CASSPPWGLATSSYNEQFF. DNA for the CDR3: TGTGCCAGCTCACCACCGTGGGGACTAGCTACAAGCTCCTACAATGAGCAGTTCTTC.